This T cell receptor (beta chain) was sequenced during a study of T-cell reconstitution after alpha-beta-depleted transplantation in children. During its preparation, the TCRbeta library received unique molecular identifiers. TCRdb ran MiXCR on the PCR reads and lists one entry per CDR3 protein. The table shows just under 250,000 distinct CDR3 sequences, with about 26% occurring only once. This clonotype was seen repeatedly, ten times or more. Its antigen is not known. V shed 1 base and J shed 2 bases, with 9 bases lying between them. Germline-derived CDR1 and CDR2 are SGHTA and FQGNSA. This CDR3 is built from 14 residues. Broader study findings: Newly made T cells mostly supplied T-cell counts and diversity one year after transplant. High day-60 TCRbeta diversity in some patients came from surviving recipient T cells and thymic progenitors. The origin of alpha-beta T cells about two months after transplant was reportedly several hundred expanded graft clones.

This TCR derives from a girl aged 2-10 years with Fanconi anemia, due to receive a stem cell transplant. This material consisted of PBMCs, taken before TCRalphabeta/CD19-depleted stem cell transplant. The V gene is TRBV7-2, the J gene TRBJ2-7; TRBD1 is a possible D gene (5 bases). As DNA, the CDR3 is TGTGCCAGCAGCTTAGTCCAGGGTACCTACGAGCAGTACTTC. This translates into CASSLVQGTYEQYF.